A selection of T cell receptor beta chains follows, all from one sample in a study of HIV-infected patients and healthy controls. TCRdb recomputed calls from the 5' RACE reads with MiXCR, one row per CDR3 protein. The sample holds 19,000 or so distinct CDR3 sequences, around 8.3% seen once. Sequenced material: blood. These receptors all come from an adult in good health. The conserved cysteine and the conserved F or W are not part of the CDR3 here.

TRBJ2-7 TRBV30 AWDRAYEQY
TRBJ2-5 TRBV28 ASLGLGFEKTQY
TRBJ1-5 TRBV20-1 SARDPQGGKGPQH
TRBJ2-3 TRBV7-9 ASSPISTDTQY
TRBJ2-1 TRBV7-2 ASSLGQAYNEQF
TRBJ2-1 TRBV5-1 ASSYGTSGMYYNEQF
TRBJ2-5 TRBV28 ASSSARGTETQY
TRBJ2-2 TRBV5-1 ASSPGTSGSTGELF
TRBJ2-4 TRBV19 ASSIDPRQGWNIQY
TRBJ2-7 TRBV6-6 ASSLNREQY
TRBJ2-3 TRBV7-3 ASSLTGARDTQY
TRBJ2-3 TRBV29-1 SVRQGATDTQY
TRBJ2-3 TRBV19 ASSVDYSNTQY
TRBJ2-1 TRBV13 ASSPGGLAGEPQ
TRBJ2-3 TRBV7-9 ASSLGYSGDTQY
TRBJ2-7 TRBV6-6 ASSPGGGSEQY
TRBJ2-1 TRBV3-1 ASSPPGLGSDEQF
TRBJ2-3 TRBV24-1 ATSDPLVADTQY
TRBJ1-2 TRBV7-2 ASSLDRWSGANYGYT
TRBJ2-7 TRBV30 AWGSGTGAYEQY
TRBJ2-7 TRBV7-2 ASSLVSGEQY
TRBJ2-5 TRBV19 ASSWGSLETQY
TRBJ2-1 TRBV7-8 ASSDPGTSGRRGYNEQF
TRBJ2-7 TRBV11-2 ASSPGWREGQEQY
TRBJ2-7 TRBV11-2 ASSLLQGPYEQY
TRBJ1-1 TRBV4-1 ASSQDPFNRGRGGTEAF
TRBJ2-4 TRBV4-1 ASSQGLASGIRKNIQY
TRBJ2-1 TRBV7-2 ASNRDRTHEQF
TRBJ2-5 TRBV18 ASSLAVQETQY
TRBJ1-1 TRBV20-1 SARDRYRGRDTEAF
TRBJ1-5 TRBV28 ASSLRSGTGADQPQH
TRBJ1-4 TRBV28 ASSLRDKLF
TRBJ2-1 TRBV3-1 ASSQDGGTHSYNEQF
TRBJ2-3 TRBV11-1 ASSPKRRIAGDTDTQY
TRBJ2-1 TRBV20-1 SARTGLAGGHNEQF
TRBJ2-5 TRBV12-3/TRBV12-4 ASSSPPGETQY
TRBJ2-2 TRBV19 ASSIKAGTGELF
TRBJ2-1 TRBV12-3/TRBV12-4 ASRITSGSQF
TRBJ2-5 TRBV12-3/TRBV12-4 ASSSRTAQETQY
TRBJ2-1 TRBV7-3 ASSLNRWNEQF
TRBJ1-1 TRBV28 ASSLLRTANTEAF
TRBJ1-1 TRBV4-2 ASSPQAETINTEAF
TRBJ2-2 TRBV20-1 SARDEFGTGELF
TRBJ1-2 TRBV3-1 ASSPRANYGYT
TRBJ1-1 TRBV12-3/TRBV12-4 ASSLRQLNTEAF
TRBJ2-7 TRBV20-1 SARAMVGSSYEQY
TRBJ1-5 TRBV20-1 SASGGRGPLDPQH
TRBJ1-2 TRBV7-8 ASSLRGVYGYT
TRBJ2-6 TRBV25-1 ASNGRAGANVLT